The 7 T cell receptor beta chains presented below share a single source sample, sequenced in a study of blood T cells in healthy people across ages. For the second PCR, which ran for about 6 to 12 cycles, a sample-barcoded 5' primer and a J-beta primer mix were used. TCRdb used MiXCR to reprocess the 5' RACE reads, holding one entry per CDR3 protein. The table includes hundreds of thousands of distinct CDR3 sequences, roughly 26% detected once. Sequenced sample: blood. The receptors originated from a woman older than 75 in good health.

Many counts were recorded for this clonotype. The V call is TRBV20-1, the J call TRBJ1-5; D not resolved. Germline assignment: CDR1 DFQATT and CDR2 SNEGSKA (reference sequence). The CDR3 runs to 19 residues. With 3 bases removed from V and 2 bases from J, the gap between germline ends came to 26 bases. The CDR3 sequence is CSARDSKPPYGRGNQPQHF. CDR3 coding DNA: TGCAGTGCTAGGGATTCAAAACCCCCTTACGGGCGCGGCAATCAGCCCCAGCATTTT.

To note about this clonotype: A much more abundant neighbour one base away suggests this may be a read error. V usage is TRBV12-3 or TRBV12-4 and J usage is TRBJ2-7; 9 nucleotides align to TRBD1. CDR3 length: 16 residues. J lost 7 bases, V lost 5 bases, and 15 bases had no gene match. The CDR3 DNA reads as TGTGCCAGCAGTACACAGGGGGCGCTTAGTAAGAATGAGCAGTACTTC. Protein sequence: CASSTQGALSKNEQYF.

This clonotype was recorded a few times. The chain joins TRBV7-2 to TRBJ1-1; maybe TRBD1 (6 bases). There are 14 residues in the CDR3. Germline V lookup: CDR1 SGHTA, CDR2 FQGNSA. Trimming removed 5 bases from V and 4 bases from J, with 14 bases in between. Written as DNA, the CDR3 is TGTGCCAGCAGCCCACAGGGTTTAGGCACTGAAGCTTTCTTT. This codes for CASSPQGLGTEAFF. Full variable domain (rest looked up from reference TRBV7-2 and TRBJ1-1): GAGVSQSPSNKVTEKGKDVELRCDPISGHTALYWYRQSLGQGLEFLIYFQGNSAPDKSGLPSDRFSAERTGGSVSTLTIQRTQQEDSAVYLCASSPQGLGTEAFFGQGTRLTVV.

The chain recombines TRBV28 with TRBJ2-5, with 8 bases identical to TRBD2. Germline V gives CDR1 MDHEN, CDR2 SYDVKM. Unmatched junction bases numbered 13, after V lost 3 bases and J lost 1 base. The CDR3 runs to 18 residues. CDR3 residues: CASSFEAAGSGSQETQYF. CDR3 DNA: TGTGCCAGCAGTTTCGAAGCGGCGGGCAGCGGGAGCCAAGAGACCCAGTACTTC.

This clonotype was seen ten or more times. V usage is TRBV18 and J usage is TRBJ1-4, with D possibly TRBD1 on 5 matching bases. CDR1 and CDR2 (germline): KGHSH, LQKENI. This CDR3 contains 12 residues. V was trimmed by 6 bases and J by 7 bases, leaving 9 bases between them. The CDR3: CASSQRGEKLFF. The CDR3 coding sequence is TGTGCCAGCTCGCAGAGGGGTGAAAAACTGTTTTTT.

The chain carries TRBV27 and TRBJ2-4, with D possibly called TRBD1 or TRBD2 (5 bases each). Gene TRBJ2-7 matches the end of the DNA better, so the J call may be wrong. This CDR3 spans 14 amino acids. CDR1 and CDR2 (germline): MNHEY, SMNVEV (reference sequence). CDR3 DNA: TGTGCCAGCAGTTTATGGGGGAGAGCCCACGAGCAGTACTTC. Protein product: CASSLWGRAHEQYF.

The J gene is TRBJ2-1, the V gene TRBV7-9, with TRBD2 matching over 14 bases. With V trimmed by 4 bases and J by 10 bases, 6 bases remained unmatched. The CDR3 runs to 15 residues. Germline CDR1 is SEHNR and CDR2 is FQNEAQ (reference sequence). CDR3 in DNA: TGTGCCAGCAGCTCCGGGACTAGCGGGGGCCCGGAGCAGTTCTTC. Protein: CASSSGTSGGPEQFF.